The 27 T cell receptor beta chains presented below share a single source sample, sequenced in a study of cytomegalovirus exposure and HLA in healthy donors. 13 Jbeta primers and 60 Vbeta primers were used for the PCR. Produced via immunoSEQ multiplex PCR; TCRdb's table is partial and in-frame only. Of over 65,000 clones detected, about 71% appear once; the ten largest clones hold over 7.5%. The sequencing sample was made of PBMCs. These receptors were obtained from a man aged 55 to 70 in good health and CMV-seropositive.

This chain connects TRBV7-9 to TRBJ1-2; 9 bases line up with TRBD1. This CDR3 has 17 amino acids. Germline trimming cut 7 bases from V and 8 bases from J; bases unmatched to any gene: 20. Germline CDR1 is SEHNR and CDR2 is FQNEAQ (reference sequence). CDR3 nucleotide sequence: TGTGCCAGCACCCTTCCGGGACAGGGTGTTTTATCGGGAGGCTACACCTTC. Its protein product is CASTLPGQGVLSGGYTF.

The chain carries TRBV5-6 and TRBJ2-3; 8 bases align to TRBD2. With V trimmed by 2 bases and J by 2 bases, 4 bases remained unmatched. The CDR3 totals 15 residues. Germline assignment: CDR1 SGHDT and CDR2 YYEEEE. The CDR3 reads CASSFTSGPTDTQYF. The CDR3, as DNA: TGTGCCAGCAGCTTTACTAGCGGCCCCACAGATACGCAGTATTTT.

This clone was seen just once. The chain combines TRBV19 with TRBJ1-1, with D unclear. Trimming removed 7 bases from V and 5 bases from J, with 20 bases in between. This CDR3 comprises 15 residues. The germline gives CDR1 LNHDA, CDR2 SQIVND (reference sequence). CDR3 sequence reads: CASNAPNGANTEAFF. The DNA for the CDR3 is TGTGCCAGTAATGCCCCAAACGGAGCTAATACTGAAGCTTTCTTT.

The chain links TRBV10-3 to TRBJ1-2, with D maybe TRBD1 (5 bases). Looked up from germline, CDR1 is ENHRY and CDR2 is SYGVKD. Trimming took 6 bases from V and 9 from J, leaving 11 bases between them. The CDR3 has 11 residues. The CDR3 DNA reads as TGTGCCATCAGAGGGTTGGACAGCTACACCTTC. Amino acids: CAIRGLDSYTF.

The J gene is TRBJ1-4, the V gene TRBV5-1, with D tentatively TRBD1 (5 bases). From germline, CDR1 is SGHRS and CDR2 YFSETQ. V gave up 5 bases and J gave up 8 bases, with 13 bases separating them. This CDR3 spans 13 amino acids. CDR3 region: CASRSGDGEKLFF. The CDR3, as DNA: TGCGCCAGCAGATCGGGGGACGGAGAAAAACTGTTTTTT.

The V gene is TRBV7-9, the J gene TRBJ1-1, with D possibly matching TRBD1 (6 bases). This CDR3 is built from 15 residues. The germline gives CDR1 SEHNR, CDR2 FQNEAQ (reference sequence). V lost 1 base, J lost 4 bases, and 13 bases lay in between. CDR3 sequence reads: CASSLGRGGPTEAFF. The CDR3 nucleotides are TGTGCCAGCAGCTTAGGGCGCGGGGGCCCCACTGAAGCTTTCTTT.

The chain links TRBV5-1 to TRBJ2-7, with a tentative D call TRBD2 (5 bases). This CDR3 has 15 residues. Trimming took 5 bases from V and 0 from J, leaving 15 bases between them. Germline CDR1 SGHRS, CDR2 YFSETQ. CDR3 in DNA: TGCGCCAGCAGGAGCGGTTCCTACGCCTCCTACGAGCAGTACTTC. It yields the protein CASRSGSYASYEQYF.

This rearrangement joins TRBV10-2 to TRBJ2-7, with a tentative D call TRBD2 (5 bases). Per the germline V gene, CDR1 is WSHSY and CDR2 is SAAADI. V lost 6 bases to trimming and J lost 1 base, with 16 bases between them. The CDR3 runs 15 residues. The CDR3 DNA follows: TGCGCCAGCAGGGAGGACGGCGGCCCGTCCTACGAGCAGTACTTC. Residues: CASREDGGPSYEQYF.

In this sample, this clone turned up a few times. This chain uses TRBV6-6 with TRBJ2-5; D is possibly TRBD1 (6 bases). CDR1 is MNHNY and CDR2 is SVGAGI in the germline V gene (reference sequence). Trimming took off 7 bases at V and 5 bases at J, with 11 bases between the two ends. CDR3 length equals 12 residues. The DNA of the CDR3 is TGTGCCAGCAAAACCCAGGGGGAGACCCAGTACTTC. It translates to CASKTQGETQYF.

The J gene is TRBJ2-3, the V gene TRBV19; 9 nucleotides agree with TRBD2. Trimming removed 7 bases from V and 3 bases from J; junction bases left unmatched: 11. The CDR3 extends over 16 amino acids. The germline CDR1 and CDR2 sequences are LNHDA and SQIVND (reference sequence). For the CDR3, the DNA is TGTGCCAGTATGGAGAGCGGGACTAGCTTAACAGATACGCAGTATTTT. Protein product: CASMESGTSLTDTQYF.

The V and J genes are TRBV4-2 and TRBJ1-3, with 7 bases fitting TRBD1. The V gene end was trimmed by 2 bases and the J gene end by 5 bases; junction bases not matched to a gene: 9. There are 16 residues in the CDR3. CDR1 is LGHNA, CDR2 YNFKEQ, per germline. The CDR3 loop is CASSQLQGFGRNTIYF. In DNA form, the CDR3 reads TGTGCCAGCAGCCAACTACAGGGGTTCGGAAGAAACACCATATATTTT.

The rearrangement links TRBV6-5 to TRBJ2-3; 8 nucleotides align to TRBD1. CDR1 and CDR2 (germline): MNHEY, SVGAGI. Trimming took 6 bases from V and 8 from J; bases not matched to a gene: 13. The CDR3 runs 15 residues. The CDR3 coding sequence is TGTGCCAGCAGCTCCTCTGGGGCAGGGGGCCCTACGCAGTATTTT. Encoded protein: CASSSSGAGGPTQYF.

In its sample, this clone was seen once. The chain joins TRBV5-4 to TRBJ2-7, with D hard to call. The V end lost 0 bases, the J end lost 4 bases, and 5 bases lay between the germline ends. The CDR3 sequence is 12 residues long. Germline V gene sequence: CDR1 SGHNT, CDR2 YYREEE (reference sequence). The CDR3 sequence: CASSLDRYEQYF. CDR3 bases: TGTGCCAGCAGCTTGGACAGATACGAGCAGTACTTC.

This clone was found a few times. V and J are TRBV7-2 and TRBJ1-6; a possible D gene is TRBD1 (5 bases). Trimming left V 4 bases short and J 14 bases short, with 18 bases between. Germline V gene sequence: CDR1 SGHTA, CDR2 FQGNSA. This CDR3 has 14 residues. The CDR3 spells CASSYLQGTPALHF. Written as DNA, the CDR3 is TGTGCCAGCAGCTACTTGCAGGGAACCCCCGCCCTCCACTTT.

The chain couples TRBV7-2 to TRBJ2-1; TRBD1 matches 7 bases. V trimming: 1 base; J trimming: 9 bases; junction bases outside the gene matches: 3. The CDR3 length is 13 residues. Germline CDR1 SGHTA, CDR2 FQGNSA. The CDR3 region has the DNA TGTGCCAGCAGCTTAGAAGGGGGCAGTGAGCAGTTCTTC. Encoded protein: CASSLEGGSEQFF. The variable domain in full, with the rest retrieved from reference TRBV7-2 and TRBJ2-1, is GAGVSQSPSNKVTEKGKDVELRCDPISGHTALYWYRQSLGQGLEFLIYFQGNSAPDKSGLPSDRFSAERTGGSVSTLTIQRTQQEDSAVYLCASSLEGGSEQFFGPGTRLTVL.

This clone was seen a few times. The chain links TRBV7-2 to TRBJ1-6; no clear D. CDR3 length equals 12 residues. Germline V gives CDR1 SGHTA, CDR2 FQGNSA. V was trimmed by 3 bases and J by 8 bases, leaving 5 bases between them. CDR3 region: CASSFGDSPLHF. For the CDR3, the DNA is TGTGCCAGCAGCTTCGGGGATTCACCCCTCCACTTT.

This chain links TRBV18 with TRBJ2-5; 7 nucleotides line up with TRBD1. There are 15 residues in the CDR3. V shed 3 bases, J shed 4 bases, and the junction held 8 bases outside the gene matches. Germline-derived CDR1 and CDR2 are KGHSH and LQKENI. The CDR3 loop is CASSPTGPFGETQYF. As DNA, the CDR3 is TGTGCCAGCTCACCGACAGGGCCTTTCGGAGAGACCCAGTACTTC.

This clone was recorded a few times. The chain uses TRBV6-6 and TRBJ1-1; D is undetermined. V was pared by 0 bases and J by 0 bases, with 5 bases between. Per the germline V gene, CDR1 is MNHNY and CDR2 is SVGAGI (reference sequence). The CDR3 contains 14 residues. For the CDR3, the DNA is TGTGCCAGCAGTTACTCGAGGATGAACACTGAAGCTTTCTTT. Protein: CASSYSRMNTEAFF.

This chain links TRBV6-5 with TRBJ1-1; no reliable D call. V was cut by 2 bases and J by 6 bases, with 19 bases left in between. There are 16 residues in the CDR3. Germline assignment: CDR1 MNHEY and CDR2 SVGAGI. The CDR3 sequence is CASSYRYGVREAEAFF. CDR3 nucleotides: TGTGCCAGCAGTTACCGATACGGGGTAAGGGAGGCTGAAGCTTTCTTT.

The genes are TRBV6-1 and TRBJ2-7; perhaps TRBD2 as D (6 bases). The CDR3 runs 13 residues. Per germline, CDR1 MNHNS and CDR2 SASEGT. V dropped 11 bases and J dropped 0 bases, with 14 bases sitting between them. The CDR3 sequence is CASRDGSSYEQYF. Written as DNA, the CDR3 is TGTGCCTCCAGGGACGGGAGCTCCTACGAGCAGTACTTC.

This CDR3 reads CASSLAGMHTGELFF. CDR3 sequence (DNA): TGTGCCAGCAGCCTAGCGGGGATGCACACCGGGGAGCTGTTTTTT. J is TRBJ2-2 and V is TRBV2; 9 nucleotides match TRBD2. Germline CDR1 SNHLY, CDR2 FYNNEI. V was pared by 6 bases and J by 3 bases, with 5 bases of the junction left unmatched. The CDR3 runs 15 residues.

The V and J genes are TRBV29-1 and TRBJ2-3; 15 bases line up with TRBD2. This CDR3 contains 14 residues. The germline gives CDR1 SQVTM, CDR2 ANQGSEA. Losses at the gene ends were 6 bases for V and 3 bases for J; bases not matched to a gene: 1. The CDR3 coding sequence is TGCAGCGTCGGGACTAGCGGGGGGACAGATACGCAGTATTTT. The encoded protein is CSVGTSGGTDTQYF.

The chain is built from TRBV11-3 and TRBJ1-2; 9 bases align to TRBD1. CDR3 length: 13 residues. Germline CDR1 is SGHNT and CDR2 is YENEEA. Trimming cost V 3 bases and J 5 bases; bases outside gene matches: 1. The CDR3 protein is CASSLDRGYGYTF. DNA of the CDR3: TGTGCCAGCAGCTTGGACAGGGGTTATGGCTACACCTTC.

This chain uses TRBV6-1 with TRBJ2-1; 7 nucleotides align to TRBD1. This CDR3 contains 14 residues. Germline V gene data show CDR1 as MNHNS and CDR2 as SASEGT. The junction had 4 bases not matched to a gene; V was cut back by 7 bases and J by 1 base. The CDR3 spells CASKRDRSYNEQFF. The CDR3, as DNA: TGTGCCAGCAAAAGGGACAGATCCTACAATGAGCAGTTCTTC.

V usage is TRBV13 and J usage is TRBJ1-2; 7 bases align to TRBD1. Looked up from germline, CDR1 is PRHDT and CDR2 is FYEKMQ (reference sequence). Losses at the gene ends were 4 bases for V and 2 bases for J; bases not matched to a gene: 10. The CDR3 extends over 16 amino acids. CDR3 DNA sequence: TGTGCCAGCAGCTCACAGACACAGGGGTTAAACTATGGCTACACCTTC. Encoded protein: CASSSQTQGLNYGYTF.

The V and J genes are TRBV5-6 and TRBJ2-3; 8 bases line up with TRBD1. CDR3 length equals 16 residues. J gave up 1 base and V 4 bases, and 8 bases lay outside the gene matches. CDR1 and CDR2 from the germline V gene are SGHDT and YYEEEE. CDR3 nucleotide sequence: TGTGCCAGCAGCCCGGATCCGGGACAGGGCACAGATACGCAGTATTTT. Amino acids: CASSPDPGQGTDTQYF. Filled out from reference TRBV5-6 and TRBJ2-3, the complete variable domain reads DAGVTQSPTHLIKTRGQQVTLRCSPKSGHDTVSWYQQALGQGPQFIFQYYEEEERQRGNFPDRFSGHQFPNYSSELNVNALLLGDSALYLCASSPDPGQGTDTQYFGPGTRLTVL.

The V gene is TRBV27, the J gene TRBJ2-1; a weak D match, TRBD2 (5 bases). CDR1 is MNHEY and CDR2 is SMNVEV in the germline V gene (reference sequence). V was clipped by 2 bases and J by 8 bases, with 16 bases between them. The CDR3 runs to 15 residues. CDR3 protein: CASSLAVGEDDEQFF. CDR3 nucleotide sequence: TGTGCCAGCAGTTTAGCGGTGGGAGAGGACGATGAGCAGTTCTTC.